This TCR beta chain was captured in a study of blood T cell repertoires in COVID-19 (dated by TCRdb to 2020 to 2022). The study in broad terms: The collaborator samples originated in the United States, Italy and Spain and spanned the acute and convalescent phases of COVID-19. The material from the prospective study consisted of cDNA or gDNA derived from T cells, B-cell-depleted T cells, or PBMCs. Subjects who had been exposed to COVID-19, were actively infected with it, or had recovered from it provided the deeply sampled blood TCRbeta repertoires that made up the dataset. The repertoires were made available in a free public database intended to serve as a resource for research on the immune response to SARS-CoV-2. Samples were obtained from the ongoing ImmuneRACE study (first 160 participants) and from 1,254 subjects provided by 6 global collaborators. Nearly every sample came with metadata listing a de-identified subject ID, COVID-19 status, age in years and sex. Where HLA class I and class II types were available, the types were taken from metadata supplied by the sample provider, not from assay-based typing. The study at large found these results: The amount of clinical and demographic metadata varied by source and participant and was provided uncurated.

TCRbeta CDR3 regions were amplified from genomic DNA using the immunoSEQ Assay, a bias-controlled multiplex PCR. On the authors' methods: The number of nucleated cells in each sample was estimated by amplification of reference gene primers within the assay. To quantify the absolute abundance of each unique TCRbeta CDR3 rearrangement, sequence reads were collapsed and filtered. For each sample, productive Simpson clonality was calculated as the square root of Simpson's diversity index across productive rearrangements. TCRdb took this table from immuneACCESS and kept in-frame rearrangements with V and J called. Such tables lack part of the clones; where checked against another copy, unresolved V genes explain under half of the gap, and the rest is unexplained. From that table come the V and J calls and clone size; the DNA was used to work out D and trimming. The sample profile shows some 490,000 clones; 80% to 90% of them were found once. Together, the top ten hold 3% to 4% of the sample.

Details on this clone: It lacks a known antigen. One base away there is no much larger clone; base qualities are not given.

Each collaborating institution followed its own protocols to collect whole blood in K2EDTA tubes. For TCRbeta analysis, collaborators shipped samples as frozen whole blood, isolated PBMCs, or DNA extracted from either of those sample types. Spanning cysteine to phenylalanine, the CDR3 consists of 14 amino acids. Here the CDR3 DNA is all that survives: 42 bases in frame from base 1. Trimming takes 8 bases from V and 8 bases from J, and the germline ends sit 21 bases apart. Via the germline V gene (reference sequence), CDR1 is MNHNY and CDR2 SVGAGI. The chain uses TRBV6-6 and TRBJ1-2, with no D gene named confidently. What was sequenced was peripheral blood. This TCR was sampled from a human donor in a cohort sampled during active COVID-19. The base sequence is TGTGCCAGCGCCGAGAGGGATCTCCTTTGGGGCTACACCTTC. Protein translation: CASAERDLLWGYTF.